This T cell receptor (beta chain) derives from a study of beta chain features in type 1 diabetes (dated 2018 in TCRdb). Background on the whole study: Mean age, gender distribution, total cell number and subset yield did not differ between patients and healthy donors. In the study, recently diagnosed type 1 diabetes patients and matched healthy donors were compared on the TCRB repertoires of their sorted circulating CD4+ T cell subsets. Regulatory and stem cell-like memory subsets were isolated from only 8 patients and about eight healthy donors, whereas naive and central memory subsets came from all 30 or so donors. A total of some 110 million sorted cells were examined across all samples, and a strong correlation was observed between cell number per subset and RNA yield.

This clone has just a few counts. Its specific antigen is unknown. Nothing much larger sits one base from this clone, and base qualities are not available. The germline V gene (reference sequence) sets CDR1 to LNHNV and CDR2 to YYDKDF. V is pared back by 1 base and J by 0 bases, with 9 bases lying between the germline termini. From the cysteine up to the phenylalanine, the CDR3 has a length of 15 residues. Only CDR3 DNA remains: 45 bases, in frame from the first base. Broader findings and caveats from the paper: PCR might favor shorter templates, but patient and control samples were amplified and corrected together, so any skew would affect both groups equally. Sequencing cDNA rather than genomic DNA could over-represent highly expressing activated cells, although activation and CD3 levels did not differ between groups. Fewer insertions and more nucleotide deletions at VDJ recombination sites were observed in patients with type 1 diabetes, implying thymic rearrangement abnormalities. HLA sub-analyses involved small numbers of individuals, so any influence of HLA type on TCRB rearrangement remained unresolved. Type 1 diabetes patients showed a moderate but significant shortening of TCRB CDR3 length in all four CD4+ subsets. The naive, central memory and regulatory TCRB repertoires appeared to resemble one another more closely among patients than among healthy donors.

The High Capacity cDNA Reverse Transcription Kit was used to reverse transcribe all of the isolated RNA, meaning that expressed TCRB transcripts were what got sequenced. Naive, central memory and regulatory T cell samples underwent deep immunoSEQ sequencing, averaging about 3.57 million total reads per sample. After sorted cells were lysed in RLT buffer, RNA was extracted with DNase-treated RNeasy Micro or Mini kits, with the choice depending on cell number. Each cell subset was processed separately to prevent cross-contamination, with patient and healthy donor samples processed together. The immunoSEQ multiplex PCR was used to amplify TCRB sequences from cDNA, yielding 87-bp fragments that span the CDR3 region. The amplicons were sequenced using the Illumina HiSeq platform. For the original study's pipeline: Synthetic template baselines were used to correct PCR bias computationally, reads within Hamming distance 2 were collapsed together, and singletons that could not be merged were discarded. By aligning reads against IMGT, V, D and J genes, CDR3 length, and insertions or deletions at six rearrangement sites were assigned. Within each subset, clonotype counts were normalized to sorted cell number, and only after that were true diversity and Gini coefficients computed with the tcR R package. The overlap coefficient, calculated on TCRB nucleotide sequences, was used to quantify repertoire sharing. Out-of-frame TCRB sequences from naive cells were analyzed to stand in for the pre-selection repertoire. TCRdb holds this immuneACCESS table with in-frame rearrangements only. Some clones are missing; in checked studies, unresolved V genes explain under half, and the rest has no known cause. D and trimming were read from the DNA, whereas the V and J calls and clone size are those reported in that table. The sample table records roughly 400,000 clones; about 15% of these occur just once. The ten top clones hold under 0.02% of the sample.

From each donor, a single peripheral blood sample of 90 to 150 mL on average was drawn into heparinised tubes. Naive, central memory, regulatory and stem cell-like memory CD4+ T cells were sorted on a BD FACSAria II using a panel including CD45RO, CCR7, CD25, CD127, CD95 and CD27. Purity was above 95% for every sorted population. PBMCs were separated immediately by Lymphoprep density gradient centrifugation and were stained directly, without being cultured. So that batch effects would be minimized, each experiment stained and sorted samples in pairs, pairing one healthy donor with one patient. The receptor was derived from a woman between 18 and 30 years old in good health. The sample taken for sequencing was naive CD4+ T cells from blood. The cell subset or site label for this specimen denotes: true naive CD4+ T cells. Here the chain combines TRBV15 and TRBJ1-1, and possibly TRBD1, on 5 matching bases. In nucleotides, the sequence is TGTGCCACCAGCAGAGGACAGATCTTGAACACTGAAGCTTTCTTT. Its coded protein is CATSRGQILNTEAFF.